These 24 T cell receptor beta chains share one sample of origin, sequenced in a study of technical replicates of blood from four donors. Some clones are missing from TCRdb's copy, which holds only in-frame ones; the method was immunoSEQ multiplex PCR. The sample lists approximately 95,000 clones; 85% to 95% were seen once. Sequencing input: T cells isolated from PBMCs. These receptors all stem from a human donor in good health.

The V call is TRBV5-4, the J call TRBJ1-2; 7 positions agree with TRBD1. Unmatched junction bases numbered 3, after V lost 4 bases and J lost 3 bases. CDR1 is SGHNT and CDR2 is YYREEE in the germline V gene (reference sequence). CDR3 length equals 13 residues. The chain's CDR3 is CASSDDRDYGYTF. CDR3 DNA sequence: TGTGCCAGCAGCGACGACAGGGACTATGGCTACACCTTC.

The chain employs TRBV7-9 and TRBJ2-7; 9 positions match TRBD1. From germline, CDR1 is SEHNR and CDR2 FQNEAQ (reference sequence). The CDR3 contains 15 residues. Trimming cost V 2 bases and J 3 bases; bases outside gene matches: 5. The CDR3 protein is CASSLRTGDGYEQYF. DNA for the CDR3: TGTGCCAGCAGCTTAAGGACAGGGGACGGCTACGAGCAGTACTTC.

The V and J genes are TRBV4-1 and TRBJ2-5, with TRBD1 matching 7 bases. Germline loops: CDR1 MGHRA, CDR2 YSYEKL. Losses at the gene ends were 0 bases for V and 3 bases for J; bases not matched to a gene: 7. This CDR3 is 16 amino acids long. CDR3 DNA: TGCGCCAGCAGCCAAGATCTAACAGGGACAGAAGAGACCCAGTACTTC. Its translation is CASSQDLTGTEETQYF.

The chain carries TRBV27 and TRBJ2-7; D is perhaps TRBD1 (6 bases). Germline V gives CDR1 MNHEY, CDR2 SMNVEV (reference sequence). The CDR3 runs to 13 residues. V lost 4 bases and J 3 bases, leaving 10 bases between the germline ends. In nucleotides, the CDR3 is TGTGCCAGCAGTTCGGGACAAGGCTACGAGCAGTACTTC. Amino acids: CASSSGQGYEQYF.

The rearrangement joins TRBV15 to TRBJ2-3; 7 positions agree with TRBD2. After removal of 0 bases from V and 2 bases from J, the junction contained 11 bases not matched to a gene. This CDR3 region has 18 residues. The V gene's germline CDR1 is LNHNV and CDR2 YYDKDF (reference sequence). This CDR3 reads CATSRDLLARESTDTQYF. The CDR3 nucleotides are TGTGCCACCAGCAGAGATCTACTAGCGCGAGAATCCACAGATACGCAGTATTTT.

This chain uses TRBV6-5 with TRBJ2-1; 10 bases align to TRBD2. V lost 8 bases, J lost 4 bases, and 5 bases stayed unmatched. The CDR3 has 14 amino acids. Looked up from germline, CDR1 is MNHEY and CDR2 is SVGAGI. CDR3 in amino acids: CASGPGLAYNEQFF. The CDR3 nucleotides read TGTGCCAGCGGCCCGGGACTAGCGTACAATGAGCAGTTCTTC.

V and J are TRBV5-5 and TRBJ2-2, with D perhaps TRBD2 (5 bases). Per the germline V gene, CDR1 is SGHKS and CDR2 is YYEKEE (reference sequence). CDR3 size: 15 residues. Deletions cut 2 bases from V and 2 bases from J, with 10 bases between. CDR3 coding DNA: TGTGCCAGCAGCTTCATAGCGTTAAACACCGGGGAGCTGTTTTTT. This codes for CASSFIALNTGELFF.

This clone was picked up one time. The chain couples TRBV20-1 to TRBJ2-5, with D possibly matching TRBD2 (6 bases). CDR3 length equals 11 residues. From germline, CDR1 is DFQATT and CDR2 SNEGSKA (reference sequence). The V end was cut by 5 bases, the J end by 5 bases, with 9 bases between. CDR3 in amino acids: CSAFGGETQYF. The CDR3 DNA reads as TGCAGTGCTTTTGGAGGGGAGACCCAGTACTTC.

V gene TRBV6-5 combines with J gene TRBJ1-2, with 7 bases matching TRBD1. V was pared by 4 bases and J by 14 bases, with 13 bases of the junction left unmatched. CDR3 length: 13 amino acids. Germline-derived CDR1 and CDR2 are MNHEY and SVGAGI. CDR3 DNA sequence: TGTGCCAGCAGTTTGACAGGGCCCTTCGTCTATACCTTC. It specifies CASSLTGPFVYTF.

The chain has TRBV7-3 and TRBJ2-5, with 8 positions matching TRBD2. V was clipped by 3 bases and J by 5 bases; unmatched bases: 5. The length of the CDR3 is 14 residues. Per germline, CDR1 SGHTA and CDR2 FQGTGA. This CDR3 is CASSLGLGGETQYF. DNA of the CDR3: TGTGCCAGCAGCTTGGGACTAGGTGGGGAGACCCAGTACTTC.

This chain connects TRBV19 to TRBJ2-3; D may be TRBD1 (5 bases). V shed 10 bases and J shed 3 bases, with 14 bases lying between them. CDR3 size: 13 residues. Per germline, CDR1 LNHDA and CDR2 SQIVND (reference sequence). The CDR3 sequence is CAISEAGTDTQYF. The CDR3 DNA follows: TGTGCCATTTCGGAAGCAGGGACAGATACGCAGTATTTT.

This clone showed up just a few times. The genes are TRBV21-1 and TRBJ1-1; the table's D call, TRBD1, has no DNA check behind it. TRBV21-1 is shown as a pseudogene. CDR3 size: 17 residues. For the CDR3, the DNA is TGTGCCAGCACGTCACGACAGGGGGCGAATGGAAACACTGAAGCTTTCTTT. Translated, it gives CASTSRQGANGNTEAFF.

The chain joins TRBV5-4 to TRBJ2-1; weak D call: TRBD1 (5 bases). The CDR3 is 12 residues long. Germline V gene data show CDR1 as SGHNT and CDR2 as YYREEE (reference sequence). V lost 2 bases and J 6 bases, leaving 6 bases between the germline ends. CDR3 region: CASSFQGNEQFF. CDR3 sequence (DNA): TGTGCCAGCAGCTTCCAGGGCAATGAGCAGTTCTTC.

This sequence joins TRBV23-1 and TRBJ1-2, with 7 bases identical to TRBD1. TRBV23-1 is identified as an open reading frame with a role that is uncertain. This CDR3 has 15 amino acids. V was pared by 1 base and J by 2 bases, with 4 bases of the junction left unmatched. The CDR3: CASSQWGQLNYGYTF. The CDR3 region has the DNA TGCGCCAGCAGTCAATGGGGACAGCTCAACTATGGCTACACCTTC.

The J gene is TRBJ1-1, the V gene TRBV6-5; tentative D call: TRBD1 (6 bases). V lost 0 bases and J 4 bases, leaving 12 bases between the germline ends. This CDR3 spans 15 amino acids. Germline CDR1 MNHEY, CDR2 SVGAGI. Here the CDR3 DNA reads TGTGCCAGCAGTTACTCGACAGGCTTGCGCACTGAAGCTTTCTTT. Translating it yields CASSYSTGLRTEAFF.

CDR3 DNA sequence: TGTGCCACCAGCGGGCCCCAGGGAAGGGGAAACACCATATATTTT. Its translation: CATSGPQGRGNTIYF. The chain links TRBV15 to TRBJ1-3; D may be TRBD1 (5 bases). V gave up 5 bases and J gave up 4 bases, with 15 bases separating them. Per the germline V gene, CDR1 is LNHNV and CDR2 is YYDKDF (reference sequence). The CDR3 runs to 15 residues.

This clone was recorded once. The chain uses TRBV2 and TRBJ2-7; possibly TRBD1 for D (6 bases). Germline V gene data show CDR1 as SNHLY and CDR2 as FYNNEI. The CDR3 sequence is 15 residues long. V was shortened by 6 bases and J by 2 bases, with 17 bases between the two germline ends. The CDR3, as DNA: TGTGCCAGCAGGCAGTTGGGGACACAACCCTACGAGCAGTACTTC. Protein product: CASRQLGTQPYEQYF.

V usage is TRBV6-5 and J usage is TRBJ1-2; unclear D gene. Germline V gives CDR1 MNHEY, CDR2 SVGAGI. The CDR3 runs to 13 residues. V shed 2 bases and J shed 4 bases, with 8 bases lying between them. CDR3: CASSYMSFYGYTF. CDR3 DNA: TGTGCCAGCAGTTACATGAGTTTCTATGGCTACACCTTC.

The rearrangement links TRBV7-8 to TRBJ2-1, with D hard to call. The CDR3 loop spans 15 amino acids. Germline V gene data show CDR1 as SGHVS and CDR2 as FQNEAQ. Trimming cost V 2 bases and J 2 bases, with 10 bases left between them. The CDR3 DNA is TGTGCCAGCAGCTTAAGCCGGGTCCCCTACAATGAGCAGTTCTTC. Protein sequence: CASSLSRVPYNEQFF.

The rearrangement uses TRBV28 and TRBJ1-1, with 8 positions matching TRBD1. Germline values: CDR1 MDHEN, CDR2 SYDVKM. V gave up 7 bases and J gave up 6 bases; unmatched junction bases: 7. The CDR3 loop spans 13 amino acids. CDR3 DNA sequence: TGTGCCAGCACCATAGACAGGGGAGCTGAAGCTTTCTTT. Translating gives CASTIDRGAEAFF.

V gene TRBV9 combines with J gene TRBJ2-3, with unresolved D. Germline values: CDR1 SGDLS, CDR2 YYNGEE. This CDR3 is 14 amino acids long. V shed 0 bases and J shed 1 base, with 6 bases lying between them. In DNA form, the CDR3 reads TGTGCCAGCAGCGTAGGATCAGGCACAGATACGCAGTATTTT. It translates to CASSVGSGTDTQYF.

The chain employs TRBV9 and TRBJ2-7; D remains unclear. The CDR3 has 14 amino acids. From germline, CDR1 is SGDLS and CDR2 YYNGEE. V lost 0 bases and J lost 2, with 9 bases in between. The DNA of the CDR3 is TGTGCCAGCAGCGTAGGCAGCGAGGCCTACGAGCAGTACTTC. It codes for CASSVGSEAYEQYF.

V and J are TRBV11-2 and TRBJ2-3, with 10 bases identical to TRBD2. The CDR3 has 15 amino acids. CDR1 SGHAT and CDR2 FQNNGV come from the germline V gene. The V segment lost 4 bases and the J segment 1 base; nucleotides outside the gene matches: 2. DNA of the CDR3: TGTGCCAGCAGCTCCACTAGCGGGGGCACAGATACGCAGTATTTT. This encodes CASSSTSGGTDTQYF.

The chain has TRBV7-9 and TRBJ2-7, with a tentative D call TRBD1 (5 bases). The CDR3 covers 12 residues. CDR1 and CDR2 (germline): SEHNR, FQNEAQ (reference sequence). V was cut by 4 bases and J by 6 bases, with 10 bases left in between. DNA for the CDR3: TGTGCCAGCAGCTCATCAGGGCTCGAGCAGTACTTC. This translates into CASSSSGLEQYF.